This TCR beta chain was retrieved from a study of cytomegalovirus exposure and HLA in healthy donors. Study-wide results and caveats: In a later analysis, compared with equally common non-associated chains, HLA-associated beta chains were more expanded.

PCR primers comprised 60 Vbeta and 13 Jbeta primers. The method was immunoSEQ multiplex PCR; TCRdb's version includes in-frame clones alone and lacks a portion of them. The sample consists of over 110,000 clones, 80% of them appearing once. Notes on this clone: Its antigen is undetermined. Other DNA sequences in this specimen translate into the identical CDR3.

The sequencing sample was made of PBMCs. This clonotype originated in a man aged 35-49 years in good health and CMV-seronegative.

CDR3 sequence (DNA): TGTGCCAGCAGCCTAGACAGTAACTATGGCTACACCTTC. Residues: CASSLDSNYGYTF. The rearrangement links TRBV6-5 to TRBJ1-2, with D perhaps TRBD1 (5 bases). Trimming cost V 6 bases and J 1 base, with 9 bases left between them. Germline V gives CDR1 MNHEY, CDR2 SVGAGI. CDR3 size: 13 residues.